This T cell receptor (beta chain) was identified in a study of blood T cells in healthy people across ages. Sample-barcoded 5' priming and a J-beta primer mix drove a second PCR of roughly 7 to 11 cycles. In TCRdb, the 5' RACE reads were re-called with MiXCR into one record per CDR3 protein. The repertoire has 1.2 million to 1.5 million distinct CDR3 sequences, 42% of them found once; the top ten carry approximately 7.9%. The material sequenced was blood. The receptor comes from a woman aged 18-30 years in good health.

The CDR3 sequence is CASSSGQGELLPYEQYF. In DNA, the CDR3 is TGTGCCAGCAGCTCCGGACAGGGGGAACTCCTACCCTACGAGCAGTACTTC. This chain uses TRBV28 with TRBJ2-5, with 10 positions matching TRBD1. With the DNA end fitting TRBJ2-7 better, the J assignment may be wrong. The CDR3 runs 17 residues. Germline V gene lookup returns CDR1 MDHEN and CDR2 SYDVKM.